These 22 T cell receptor beta chains were sequenced from one sample in a study of T cells after yellow fever vaccination. TCRdb re-analysed the 5' RACE reads in MiXCR, keeping a single row per CDR3 protein. The table includes approximately 550,000 distinct CDR3 sequences, roughly 21% detected once. This specimen consisted of PBMCs, obtained 15 days after the yellow fever booster vaccination. These receptors were collected from a young man who received the YFV17D yellow fever vaccine.

This chain connects TRBV18 to TRBJ2-7; D uncertain. The CDR3 spans 15 residues. Between the trimmed V and J ends, which lost 0 bases and 4 bases, there was a span of 13 bases. Germline V lookup: CDR1 KGHSH, CDR2 LQKENI. The CDR3: CASSPPQVVGYEQYF. The CDR3 nucleotides read TGTGCCAGCTCACCACCGCAGGTCGTGGGGTACGAGCAGTACTTC.

This clonotype occurred a few times. This chain connects TRBV10-3 to TRBJ2-5; 7 nucleotides line up with TRBD2. The CDR3 contains 19 residues. Germline lookup yields CDR1 ENHRY and CDR2 SYGVKD. Unmatched junction bases numbered 17, after V lost 3 bases and J lost 1 base. In DNA, the CDR3 is TGTGCCATCAGTGACGGTAGGGCCTCTAGCGGACCACCCCAAGAGACCCAGTACTTC. Amino acid sequence: CAISDGRASSGPPQETQYF.

The genes are TRBV29-1 and TRBJ2-3; D call uncertain. The V and J ends lost 6 bases and 3 bases respectively, with 10 bases between them. The germline CDR1 and CDR2 sequences are SQVTM and ANQGSEA. The CDR3 is 12 amino acids. The CDR3 nucleotides are TGCAGCGTGAGCGCTGGTACAGATACGCAGTATTTT. This codes for CSVSAGTDTQYF.

This clonotype has only a few counts. This chain joins TRBV7-8 and TRBJ1-1; D is unresolved. The CDR3 totals 18 residues. The V end lost 2 bases, the J end lost 10 bases, and 29 bases lay between the germline ends. Germline V gene sequence: CDR1 SGHVS, CDR2 FQNEAQ. CDR3 sequence: CASSLLSMAKGSGILAFF. CDR3 in DNA: TGTGCCAGCAGCTTACTCTCTATGGCGAAGGGTTCTGGAATTTTAGCTTTCTTT.

The chain is built from TRBV20-1 and TRBJ1-5; D gene uncertain. The CDR3 totals 12 residues. The V end was cut by 6 bases, the J end by 3 bases, with 9 bases between. The germline V gene encodes CDR1 DFQATT and CDR2 SNEGSKA (reference sequence). CDR3 in amino acids: CSAGGPNQPQHF. The CDR3 DNA sequence: TGCAGTGCGGGCGGTCCCAATCAGCCCCAGCATTTT.

This clonotype was observed a few times. This chain uses TRBV9 with TRBJ1-6; D remains ambiguous. CDR1 is SGDLS, CDR2 YYNGEE, per germline. V lost 0 bases and J lost 8, with 9 bases in between. The CDR3 sequence is 14 residues long. CDR3 region: CASSVGRVDSPLHF. CDR3 bases: TGTGCCAGCAGCGTAGGAAGGGTTGATTCACCCCTCCACTTT.

This clonotype occurred a few times. This chain joins TRBV29-1 and TRBJ2-3; D is unresolved. Germline V gives CDR1 SQVTM, CDR2 ANQGSEA. The CDR3 extends over 15 amino acids. V was cut by 7 bases and J by 0 bases, with 17 bases left in between. The CDR3 protein is CSAVPTRRSTDTQYF. Here the CDR3 DNA reads TGCAGCGCCGTCCCGACCCGGCGGAGCACAGATACGCAGTATTTT.

This clonotype was observed a handful of times. The V gene is TRBV20-1, the J gene TRBJ2-5, with 7 bases that match TRBD2. Germline loops: CDR1 DFQATT, CDR2 SNEGSKA (reference sequence). V lost 5 bases to trimming and J lost 2 bases; unmatched junction nucleotides: 8. The CDR3 length is 14 residues. Here the CDR3 DNA reads TGCAGTGCTGGACGACTAGCAGAGCAAGAGACCCAGTACTTC. This translates into CSAGRLAEQETQYF.

The chain carries TRBV12-3 or TRBV12-4 and TRBJ2-5; 7 nucleotides align to TRBD2. The CDR3 has 17 amino acids. With 3 bases clipped from V and 0 bases from J, the junction kept 10 bases outside the gene matches. The CDR3 DNA is TGTGCCAGCAGTTTTAGCGCTAGCGGCAAGTACCAAGAGACCCAGTACTTC. Translation gives CASSFSASGKYQETQYF.

This chain links TRBV12-3 or TRBV12-4 with TRBJ1-6, with 7 nucleotides matching TRBD1. The CDR3 runs to 14 residues. Trimming at V came to 6 bases and at J to 7 bases, leaving 6 bases not matched to a gene. The CDR3 is CASRWDRANSPLHF. The CDR3 bases are TGTGCCAGCAGGTGGGACAGAGCGAATTCACCCCTCCACTTT.

The J gene is TRBJ2-2, the V gene TRBV7-9; D call uncertain. Deletions cut 5 bases from V and 9 bases from J, with 16 bases between. The CDR3 extends over 14 amino acids. Germline-derived CDR1 and CDR2 are SEHNR and FQNEAQ (reference sequence). In nucleotides, the CDR3 is TGTGCCAGCAGCCCTGGGTTGTACAGCTGGGAGCTGTTTTTT. Its protein product is CASSPGLYSWELFF.

V gene TRBV20-1 combines with J gene TRBJ1-5, with 7 bases lining up with TRBD1. The V segment lost 0 bases and the J segment 4 bases; nucleotides outside the gene matches: 3. The CDR3 covers 14 residues. Germline V lookup: CDR1 DFQATT, CDR2 SNEGSKA (reference sequence). CDR3 residues: CSARDPRGNQPQHF. The CDR3 DNA sequence: TGCAGTGCTAGAGATCCCAGGGGGAATCAGCCCCAGCATTTT.

The chain couples TRBV9 to TRBJ1-1; 11 bases agree with TRBD1. This CDR3 spans 15 amino acids. The V gene's germline CDR1 is SGDLS and CDR2 YYNGEE. The trim removed 6 bases at V and 6 bases at J, leaving 10 bases unmatched. CDR3 nucleotides: TGTGCCAGCAAAGGGGGACAGGGGGAATCCGCTGAAGCTTTCTTT. Translated: CASKGGQGESAEAFF.

V and J are TRBV4-3 and TRBJ1-1; 8 bases agree with TRBD1. CDR1 LGHNA and CDR2 YSLEER come from the germline V gene. Germline trimming cut 3 bases from V and 5 bases from J; bases unmatched to any gene: 14. This CDR3 is 17 amino acids long. CDR3: CASSQGPGQAAGTEAFF. CDR3 sequence (DNA): TGCGCCAGCAGCCAGGGCCCGGGACAGGCCGCGGGTACTGAAGCTTTCTTT.

This rearrangement joins TRBV5-5 to TRBJ1-1; 8 bases agree with TRBD1. Looked up from germline, CDR1 is SGHKS and CDR2 is YYEKEE (reference sequence). There are 15 residues in the CDR3. J gave up 3 bases and V 3 bases, and 7 bases lay outside the gene matches. CDR3 sequence (DNA): TGTGCCAGCAGCTGGGGGACAGGTCGGGACACTGAAGCTTTCTTT. It encodes CASSWGTGRDTEAFF.

The chain carries TRBV7-9 and TRBJ1-2; tentative D call: TRBD1 (5 bases). Germline V lookup: CDR1 SEHNR, CDR2 FQNEAQ (reference sequence). This CDR3 spans 14 amino acids. V was cut by 6 bases and J by 5 bases, with 16 bases left in between. Here the CDR3 reads CASRREGQAYGYTF. The CDR3, as DNA: TGTGCCAGCAGACGAGAGGGGCAGGCGTATGGCTACACCTTC.

The chain is built from TRBV20-1 and TRBJ2-3; the D gene is possibly TRBD1 (6 bases). The CDR3 runs 11 residues. V was clipped by 6 bases and J by 6 bases, with 10 bases between them. CDR1 DFQATT and CDR2 SNEGSKA come from the germline V gene (reference sequence). The CDR3 coding sequence is TGCAGTGCCCTGAGGGGGGATACGCAGTATTTT. It translates to CSALRGDTQYF.

In this sample, this clonotype turned up a few times. V and J are TRBV6-5 and TRBJ2-1, with D unclear. The V gene lost 2 bases and the J gene lost 5 bases, with 13 bases spanning the gap. Germline V gene data show CDR1 as MNHEY and CDR2 as SVGAGI. The CDR3 runs to 15 residues. The CDR3 nucleotides read TGTGCCAGCAGTTACCCAAGGGCTGCGAACAATGAGCAGTTCTTC. This translates into CASSYPRAANNEQFF.

The chain combines TRBV7-8 with TRBJ1-5, with 7 bases identical to TRBD1. The CDR3 extends over 13 amino acids. The trim removed 5 bases at V and 7 bases at J, leaving 5 bases unmatched. CDR1 SGHVS and CDR2 FQNEAQ come from the germline V gene. CDR3 amino acids: CASSTGVRQPQHF. The CDR3 nucleotides read TGTGCCAGCAGCACAGGGGTCAGGCAGCCCCAGCATTTT.

V usage is TRBV7-6 and J usage is TRBJ2-3; 10 bases fit TRBD2. Germline V CDR1 and CDR2: SGHVS, FNYEAQ. V lost 1 base and J lost 4; bases outside the gene matches: 8. The CDR3 covers 17 residues. The CDR3 loop is CASSLEGTSGMADTQYF. The CDR3 DNA reads TGTGCCAGCAGCTTAGAAGGCACTAGCGGGATGGCAGATACGCAGTATTTT.

The chain has TRBV19 and TRBJ1-5; D gene uncertain. From germline, CDR1 is LNHDA and CDR2 SQIVND (reference sequence). CDR3 length: 12 residues. Trimming took off 7 bases at V and 4 bases at J, with 8 bases between the two ends. CDR3 sequence: CASTTWNQPQHF. DNA of the CDR3: TGTGCCAGTACCACATGGAATCAGCCCCAGCATTTT.

Remarks on this clonotype: One junction end does not reproduce the germline sequence, and a read error may be involved. The chain employs TRBV29-1 and TRBJ2-3; D is uncertain. In germline, CDR1 is SQVTM, CDR2 ANQGSEA. This CDR3 has 13 residues. The CDR3 sequence is CSVEDSYTDTQYF. The CDR3 nucleotides read TGCAGCGTGGAAGACTCCTACACAGATACGCAGTATTTT.